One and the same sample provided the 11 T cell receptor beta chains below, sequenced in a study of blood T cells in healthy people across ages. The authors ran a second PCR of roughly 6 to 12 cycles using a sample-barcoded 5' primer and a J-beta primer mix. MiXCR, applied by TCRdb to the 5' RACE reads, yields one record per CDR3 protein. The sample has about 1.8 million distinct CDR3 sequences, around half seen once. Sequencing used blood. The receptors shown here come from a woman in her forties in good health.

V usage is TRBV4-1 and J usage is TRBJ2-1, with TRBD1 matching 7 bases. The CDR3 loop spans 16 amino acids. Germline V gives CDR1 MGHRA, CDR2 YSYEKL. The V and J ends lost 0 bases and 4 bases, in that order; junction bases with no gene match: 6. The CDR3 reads CASSQDLGGPYNEQFF. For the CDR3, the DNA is TGCGCCAGCAGCCAAGATCTAGGGGGCCCTTACAATGAGCAGTTCTTC.

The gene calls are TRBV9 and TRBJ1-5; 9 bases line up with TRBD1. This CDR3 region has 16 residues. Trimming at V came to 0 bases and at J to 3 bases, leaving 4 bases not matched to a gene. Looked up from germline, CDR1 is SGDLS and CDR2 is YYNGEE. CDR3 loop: CASSVGTGGFNQPQHF. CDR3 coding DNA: TGTGCCAGCAGCGTAGGTACAGGGGGCTTCAATCAGCCCCAGCATTTT.

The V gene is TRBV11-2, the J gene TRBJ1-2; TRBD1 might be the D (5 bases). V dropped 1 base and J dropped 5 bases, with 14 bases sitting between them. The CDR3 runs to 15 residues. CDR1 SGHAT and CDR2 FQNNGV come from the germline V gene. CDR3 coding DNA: TGTGCCAGCAGCTTAGGCCAGGGAGATCGATATGGCTACACCTTC. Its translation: CASSLGQGDRYGYTF.

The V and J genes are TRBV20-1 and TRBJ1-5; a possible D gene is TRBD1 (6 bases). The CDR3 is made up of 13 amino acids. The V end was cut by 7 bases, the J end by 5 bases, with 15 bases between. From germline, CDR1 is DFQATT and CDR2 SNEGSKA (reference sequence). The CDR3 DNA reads TGCAGTGTAGCGAGGGGGATAGATCAGCCCCAGCATTTT. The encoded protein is CSVARGIDQPQHF.

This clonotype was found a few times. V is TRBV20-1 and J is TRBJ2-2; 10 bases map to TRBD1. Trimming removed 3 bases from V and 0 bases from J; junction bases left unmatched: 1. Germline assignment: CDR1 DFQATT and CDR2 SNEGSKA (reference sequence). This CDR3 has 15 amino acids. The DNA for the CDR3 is TGCAGTGCTAGGGACAGGGGGGCGAACACCGGGGAGCTGTTTTTT. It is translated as CSARDRGANTGELFF.

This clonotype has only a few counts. The CDR3 region is CASSQQQGRSYNEQFF. Here the CDR3 DNA reads TGTGCCAGCTCACAACAACAGGGTCGGTCCTACAATGAGCAGTTCTTC. The chain employs TRBV18 and TRBJ2-1, with TRBD1 as a possible D gene (6 bases). The V end was cut by 4 bases, the J end by 1 base, with 14 bases between. The germline V gene has CDR1 KGHSH and CDR2 LQKENI. The CDR3 extends over 16 amino acids. The variable domain in full, completed from reference TRBV18 and TRBJ2-1, reads NAGVMQNPRHLVRRRGQEARLRCSPMKGHSHVYWYRQLPEEGLKFMVYLQKENIIDESGMPKERFSAEFPKEGPSILRIQQVVRGDSAAYFCASSQQQGRSYNEQFFGPGTRLTVL.

The CDR3 sequence is CASSQLDGGQETQYF. CDR3 nucleotide sequence: TGCGCCAGCAGCCAATTAGACGGTGGTCAAGAGACCCAGTACTTC. This rearrangement joins TRBV4-3 to TRBJ2-5, with D uncertain. Germline V lookup: CDR1 LGHNA, CDR2 YSLEER. With 2 bases removed from V and 2 bases from J, the gap between germline ends came to 12 bases. The CDR3 has 15 amino acids.

In DNA, the CDR3 is TGTGCCAGCAGGTCCCTGGAGGCGTCCCCTGAAGCTTTCTTT. It is translated as CASRSLEASPEAFF. This chain uses TRBV6-5 with TRBJ1-1; no firm D call. Between the trimmed V and J ends, which lost 6 bases and 6 bases, there was a span of 17 bases. Germline loops: CDR1 MNHEY, CDR2 SVGAGI. The CDR3 is made up of 14 amino acids.

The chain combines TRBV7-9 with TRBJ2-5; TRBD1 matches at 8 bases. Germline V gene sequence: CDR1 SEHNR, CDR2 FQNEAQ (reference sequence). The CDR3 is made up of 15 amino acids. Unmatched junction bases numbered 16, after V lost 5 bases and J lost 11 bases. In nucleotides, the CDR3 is TGTGCCAGCAGCCCCACCCGGACAGGGATGAATGAGCAGTACTTC. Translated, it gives CASSPTRTGMNEQYF. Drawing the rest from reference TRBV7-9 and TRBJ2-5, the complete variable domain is DTGVSQNPRHKITKRGQNVTFRCDPISEHNRLYWYRQTLGQGPEFLTYFQNEAQLEKSRLLSDRFSAERPKGSFSTLEIQRTEQGDSAMYLCASSPTRTGMNEQYFGPGTRLLVL.

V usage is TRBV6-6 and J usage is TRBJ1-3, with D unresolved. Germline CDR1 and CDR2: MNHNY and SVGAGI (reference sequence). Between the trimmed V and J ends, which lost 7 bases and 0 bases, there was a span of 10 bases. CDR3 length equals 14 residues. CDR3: CASIGLSSGNTIYF. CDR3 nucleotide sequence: TGTGCCAGCATCGGACTCAGCTCTGGAAACACCATATATTTT.

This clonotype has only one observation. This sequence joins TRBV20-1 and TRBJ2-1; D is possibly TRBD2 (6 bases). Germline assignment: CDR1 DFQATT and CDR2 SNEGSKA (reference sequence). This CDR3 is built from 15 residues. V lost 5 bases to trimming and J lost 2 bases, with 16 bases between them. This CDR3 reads CSARPARGTYNEQFF. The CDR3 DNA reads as TGCAGTGCTCGGCCCGCCCGGGGGACCTACAATGAGCAGTTCTTC.